This T cell receptor (beta chain) stems from a study of CD8+ T cells in alopecia areata. The wider study: Patients took tofacitinib for 6 to 18 months, followed by 6 drug-free months.

There are 16 residues in the CDR3. From germline, CDR1 is KGHSH and CDR2 LQKENI. The V segment lost 4 bases and the J segment 1 base; nucleotides outside the gene matches: 9. This clone appeared a few times. cDNA prepared by RNA extraction and subsequent reverse transcription served as the template for sequencing. The assay was immunoSEQ multiplex PCR, and TCRdb's table has in-frame clones only and misses some. The data contain under 15,000 clones, 60% of them singletons. Both peripheral blood and punch biopsies of lesional scalp skin were obtained from patients who had alopecia areata. The clonotype was recovered from a human donor with alopecia areata. The rearrangement uses TRBV18 and TRBJ1-1; 7 positions agree with TRBD1. The specimen sequenced was skin. CDR3 sequence reads: CASSRGGQRKNTEAFF. CDR3 sequence (DNA): TGTGCCAGCTCACGGGGGGGACAGAGAAAGAACACTGAAGCTTTCTTT.